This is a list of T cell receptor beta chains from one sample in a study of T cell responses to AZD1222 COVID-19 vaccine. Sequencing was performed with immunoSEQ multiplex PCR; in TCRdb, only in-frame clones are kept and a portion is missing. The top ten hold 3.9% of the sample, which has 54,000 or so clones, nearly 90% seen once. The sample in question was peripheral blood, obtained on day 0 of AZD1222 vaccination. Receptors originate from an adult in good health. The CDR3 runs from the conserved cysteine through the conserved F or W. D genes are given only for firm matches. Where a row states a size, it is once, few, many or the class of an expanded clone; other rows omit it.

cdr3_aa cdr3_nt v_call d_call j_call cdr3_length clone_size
CASSIGQGGEKLFF TGTGCCAGTAGTATTGGACAGGGCGGGGAAAAACTGTTTTTT TRBV19 TRBD1 TRBJ1-4 14 -
CASSLWASGAYEQYF TGTGCCAGCAGTTTATGGGCTAGCGGGGCCTACGAGCAGTACTTC TRBV27 TRBD2 TRBJ2-7 15 -
CASARGLAEAFF TGTGCCAGCGCTCGCGGGTTGGCTGAAGCTTTCTTT TRBV3-1/TRBV3-2 - TRBJ1-1 12 -
CASSPGQHYGYTF TGTGCCAGCAGTCCGGGACAGCACTATGGCTACACCTTC TRBV11-2 TRBD1 TRBJ1-2 13 few
CASSSGQGDQPQHF TGTGCCAGCAGTTCGGGACAGGGGGATCAGCCCCAGCATTTT TRBV27 TRBD1 TRBJ1-5 14 -
CASSAPDTNYGYTF TGTGCCAGCAGCGCACCAGACACTAACTATGGCTACACCTTC TRBV5-4 - TRBJ1-2 14 -
CASSTQTVYEQYF TGTGCCAGCAGCACGCAGACAGTCTACGAGCAGTACTTC TRBV7-9 - TRBJ2-7 13 -
CASSGTDPNYGYTF TGCGCCAGCAGCGGGACAGATCCCAACTATGGCTACACCTTC TRBV5-1 TRBD1 TRBJ1-2 14 few
CASSHLGDAGTYF TGTGCCAGCAGCCACCTTGGGGACGCCGGAACGTACTTC TRBV3-1/TRBV3-2 - TRBJ2-7 13 -
CASGLDRAYEQYF TGTGCTAGTGGTTTGGACAGAGCCTACGAGCAGTACTTC TRBV12-5 - TRBJ2-7 13 -
CASNRAGASQETQYF TGTGCCAGCAACCGAGCGGGGGCCTCCCAAGAGACCCAGTACTTC TRBV3-1/TRBV3-2 TRBD2 TRBJ2-5 15 -
CAWTPPRAASGNTIYF TGTGCCTGGACACCCCCCCGTGCAGCCTCTGGAAACACCATATATTTT TRBV30 - TRBJ1-3 16 -
CASSVLGNQPQHF TGTGCCAGCAGCGTCTTAGGGAATCAGCCCCAGCATTTT TRBV9 - TRBJ1-5 13 -
CASSPSAGATEAFF TGCGCCAGCAGCCCCTCGGCGGGGGCAACTGAAGCTTTCTTT TRBV5-1 - TRBJ1-1 14 -
CASSQVERLEAFF TGCGCCAGCAGCCAAGTAGAGAGACTTGAAGCTTTCTTT TRBV4-1 - TRBJ1-1 13 few
CASRASTGGGYTF TGTGCCAGCAGGGCCTCTACAGGAGGAGGCTACACCTTC TRBV2 - TRBJ1-2 13 -
CASSPRALNTEAFF TGTGCCAGCAGCCCACGGGCTCTGAACACTGAAGCTTTCTTT TRBV11-1 - TRBJ1-1 14 -
CASRGTGEEGEQYF TGTGCCAGCAGGGGTACAGGGGAAGAAGGCGAGCAGTACTTC TRBV2 TRBD1 TRBJ2-7 14 -
CASWRPAGVYGYTF TGTGCCAGTTGGAGGCCTGCCGGAGTCTATGGCTACACCTTC TRBV19 - TRBJ1-2 14 few
CASRLARGEGTGELFF TGTGCAAGTCGCTTAGCGCGGGGGGAGGGCACCGGGGAGCTGTTTTTT TRBV12-2 - TRBJ2-2 16 -
CASSRTGSNEKLFF TGTGCCAGCAGTCGAACAGGGAGCAATGAAAAACTGTTTTTT TRBV6-5 - TRBJ1-4 14 -
CASSIDTGVGGNEQFF TGTGCCAGCAGCATAGACACAGGGGTGGGAGGAAATGAGCAGTTCTTC TRBV7-6 - TRBJ2-1 16 -
CASSIELRGTYEQYF TGTGCCAGTAGTATAGAGCTCAGGGGGACCTACGAGCAGTACTTC TRBV19 TRBD1 TRBJ2-7 15 -
CASSQDMGRGTEAFF TGTGCCAGCAGCCAAGATATGGGGAGGGGGACTGAAGCTTTCTTT TRBV3-1/TRBV3-2 - TRBJ1-1 15 -
CASSKPTGDNGYTF TGTGCCAGCAGTAAACCGACAGGGGACAATGGCTACACCTTC TRBV6-5 TRBD1 TRBJ1-2 14 -
CASSQSVRAGQGGLGEQFF TGCGCCAGCAGCCAATCGGTCAGGGCGGGACAGGGGGGTCTAGGTGAGCAGTTCTTC TRBV4-3 TRBD1 TRBJ2-1 19 -
CASSDDNTEAFF TGTGCCAGCAGTGATGACAACACTGAAGCTTTCTTT TRBV2 - TRBJ1-1 12 -
CASSKGEERGSTDTQYF TGTGCCAGCAGCAAAGGGGAGGAGCGGGGAAGCACAGATACGCAGTATTTT TRBV21-1 - TRBJ2-3 17 -
CASLIGAGQSYEQYF TGTGCCAGCCTCATCGGGGCAGGACAATCCTACGAGCAGTACTTC TRBV3-1/TRBV3-2 - TRBJ2-7 15 -
CAWEAGGNQPQHF TGTGCCTGGGAGGCAGGCGGGAATCAGCCCCAGCATTTT TRBV30 - TRBJ1-5 13 -
CASSQEKGTGWREQYF TGCGCCAGCAGCCAAGAAAAAGGGACAGGGTGGCGCGAGCAGTACTTC TRBV4-3 TRBD1 TRBJ2-7 16 -
CASSYYGTGNNEQFF TGTGCCAGCAGTTACTATGGGACAGGGAACAATGAGCAGTTCTTC TRBV6-5 TRBD1 TRBJ2-1 15 -
CASSWTGGNEQFF TGTGCCAGCAGTTGGACAGGGGGCAATGAGCAGTTCTTC TRBV6-2/TRBV6-3 TRBD1 TRBJ2-1 13 -